This T cell receptor (beta chain) is from a study of blood T cell repertoires in COVID-19. About the research overall: Material from acute and convalescent COVID-19 was sourced from the United States, Italy and Spain. T cells, B-cell-depleted T cells, or PBMCs provided the cDNA or gDNA that served as material.

The protocol was immunoSEQ multiplex PCR, while the TCRdb copy is restricted to in-frame clones and leaves out a portion. The sample holds approximately 500,000 clones, about 89% seen once. Followed longitudinally, the Seattle patients had been enrolled during active infection. The CDR3 spans 16 residues. The junction had 12 bases not matched to a gene; V was cut back by 8 bases and J by 6 bases. Germline lookup yields CDR1 SNHLY and CDR2 FYNNEI. The sequencing sample was made of peripheral blood. This sequence originates from a woman in her forties or fifties with COVID-19, enrolled during active disease. The chain uses TRBV2 and TRBJ1-4; 10 nucleotides agree with TRBD1. The CDR3, as DNA: TGTGCCAGCGGAGTTGAGATTGGGACAGGGGATGAAAAACTGTTTTTT. Amino acid sequence: CASGVEIGTGDEKLFF.